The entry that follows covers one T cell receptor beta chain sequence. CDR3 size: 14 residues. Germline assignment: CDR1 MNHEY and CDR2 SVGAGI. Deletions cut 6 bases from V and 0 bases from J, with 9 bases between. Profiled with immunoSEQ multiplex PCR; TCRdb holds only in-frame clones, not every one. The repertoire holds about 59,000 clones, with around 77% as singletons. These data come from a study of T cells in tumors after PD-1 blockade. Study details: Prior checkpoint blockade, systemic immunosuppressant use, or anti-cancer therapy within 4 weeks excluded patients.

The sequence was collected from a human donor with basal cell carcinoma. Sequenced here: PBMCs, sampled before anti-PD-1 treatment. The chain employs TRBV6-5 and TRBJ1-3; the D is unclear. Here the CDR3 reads CASRADDSGNTIYF. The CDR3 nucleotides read TGTGCCAGCAGGGCGGACGACTCTGGAAACACCATATATTTT.